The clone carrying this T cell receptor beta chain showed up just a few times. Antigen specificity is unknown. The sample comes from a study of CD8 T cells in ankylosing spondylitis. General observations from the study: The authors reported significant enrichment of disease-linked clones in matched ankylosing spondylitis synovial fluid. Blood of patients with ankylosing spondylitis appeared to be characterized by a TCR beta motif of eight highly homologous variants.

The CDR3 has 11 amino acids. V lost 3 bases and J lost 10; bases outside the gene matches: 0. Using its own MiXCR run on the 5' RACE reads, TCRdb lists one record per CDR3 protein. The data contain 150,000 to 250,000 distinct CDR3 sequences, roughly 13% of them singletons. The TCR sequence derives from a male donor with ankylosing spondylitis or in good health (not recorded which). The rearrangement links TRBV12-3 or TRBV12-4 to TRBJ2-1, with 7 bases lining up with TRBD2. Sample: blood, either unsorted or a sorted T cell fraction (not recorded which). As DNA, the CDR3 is TGTGCCAGCAGTTTTAGCGGGGAGCAGTTCTTC. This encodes CASSFSGEQFF.